The 28 T cell receptor beta chains in this list originate from one sample, sequenced in a study of cytomegalovirus exposure and HLA in healthy donors. Method: immunoSEQ multiplex PCR; TCRdb's copy keeps in-frame clones and lacks some. The sample includes 90,000 to 100,000 clones, around nine tenths seen only once; the top ten take roughly 3.9%. Sequenced material: PBMCs. The receptors come from a woman in her 30s in good health and CMV-seronegative.

The CDR3 sequence is CASRRTAQSNQPQHF. CDR3 DNA sequence: TGTGCCAGCAGGCGAACAGCTCAAAGCAATCAGCCCCAGCATTTT. V is TRBV27 and J is TRBJ1-5; unclear D gene. The V end was cut by 6 bases, the J end by 1 base, with 13 bases between. Germline assignment: CDR1 MNHEY and CDR2 SMNVEV (reference sequence). The CDR3 is 15 amino acids.

In its sample, this clone was seen a few times. The rearrangement uses TRBV25-1 and TRBJ2-7, with D hard to call. The CDR3 sequence is 15 residues long. V dropped 3 bases and J dropped 6 bases, with 18 bases sitting between them. Germline V lookup: CDR1 MGHDK, CDR2 SYGVNS. CDR3 sequence: CASSDHSHPSGEQYF. In DNA, the CDR3 is TGTGCCAGCAGTGATCACAGCCATCCCAGTGGCGAGCAGTACTTC.

The rearrangement uses TRBV7-8 and TRBJ2-7, with 9 bases fitting TRBD2. Germline-derived CDR1 and CDR2 are SGHVS and FQNEAQ. CDR3 size: 15 residues. Germline trimming cut 1 base from V and 7 bases from J; bases unmatched to any gene: 8. CDR3 nucleotides: TGTGCCAGCAGCTTAGTGCGGGGGGGGTCTAGTGAGCAGTACTTC. Translating it yields CASSLVRGGSSEQYF. Full variable domain (missing parts from reference TRBV7-8 and TRBJ2-7): GAGVSQSPRYKVAKRGQDVALRCDPISGHVSLFWYQQALGQGPEFLTYFQNEAQLDKSGLPSDRFFAERPEGSVSTLKIQRTQQEDSAVYLCASSLVRGGSSEQYFGPGTRLTVT.

This sequence joins TRBV4-1 and TRBJ1-5, with D tentatively TRBD1 (6 bases). The CDR3 has 15 amino acids. Per the germline V gene, CDR1 is MGHRA and CDR2 is YSYEKL. V was trimmed by 1 base and J by 3 bases, leaving 10 bases between them. In DNA form, the CDR3 reads TGCGCCAGCAGCCAAGTAAGACAGGTCAATCAGCCCCAGCATTTT. It translates to CASSQVRQVNQPQHF.

The chain links TRBV6-5 to TRBJ2-5; possible D gene TRBD1, 5 bases. The CDR3 totals 15 residues. The germline gives CDR1 MNHEY, CDR2 SVGAGI. V was trimmed by 2 bases and J by 4 bases, leaving 14 bases between them. The CDR3 spells CASSYGWQGRETQYF. The CDR3 DNA is TGTGCCAGCAGTTACGGGTGGCAGGGTAGAGAGACCCAGTACTTC.

This chain joins TRBV18 and TRBJ1-4; D might be TRBD1 (5 bases). V shed 3 bases and J shed 13 bases, with 12 bases lying between them. The CDR3 runs to 12 residues. Germline CDR1 is KGHSH and CDR2 is LQKENI. CDR3: CASSPTGQGLFF. CDR3 DNA: TGTGCCAGCTCACCCACAGGTCAGGGACTGTTTTTT.

V is TRBV20-1 and J is TRBJ2-3, with 8 positions matching TRBD2. Germline V gives CDR1 DFQATT, CDR2 SNEGSKA (reference sequence). V dropped 6 bases and J dropped 6; count of bases not matched to a gene: 2. The CDR3 runs to 11 residues. CDR3 sequence: CSATGGDTQYF. DNA for the CDR3: TGCAGTGCCACGGGGGGGGATACGCAGTATTTT.

The chain uses TRBV4-2 and TRBJ2-4; TRBD1 matches at 8 bases. V lost 3 bases to trimming and J lost 5 bases; unmatched junction nucleotides: 3. The CDR3 is 14 amino acids. CDR1 LGHNA and CDR2 YNFKEQ come from the germline V gene. The CDR3 loop is CASSHTGGQNIQYF. CDR3 coding DNA: TGTGCCAGCAGCCACACAGGGGGGCAAAACATTCAGTACTTC.

The chain recombines TRBV11-1 with TRBJ1-1, with 8 bases aligning to TRBD1. CDR1 is SGHAT, CDR2 FQDESV, per germline (reference sequence). This CDR3 comprises 13 residues. J was trimmed by 11 bases and V by 3 bases; bases with no gene match: 8. DNA for the CDR3: TGTGCCAGCAGCTTCGACAGGGGTAGTTACGCTTTCTTT. Protein: CASSFDRGSYAFF.

As regards this clone: Within the sample, other DNA sequences also encode this same CDR3. The chain carries TRBV5-1 and TRBJ1-2, with 7 nucleotides matching TRBD1. With V trimmed by 1 base and J by 2 bases, 2 bases remained unmatched. Looked up from germline, CDR1 is SGHRS and CDR2 is YFSETQ. CDR3 size: 14 residues. The CDR3 sequence: CASSLTGANYGYTF. In DNA, the CDR3 is TGCGCCAGCAGCTTGACAGGGGCCAACTATGGCTACACCTTC. Full variable domain (outside the CDR3, taken from reference TRBV5-1 and TRBJ1-2): KAGVTQTPRYLIKTRGQQVTLSCSPISGHRSVSWYQQTPGQGLQFLFEYFSETQRNKGNFPGRFSGRQFSNSRSEMNVSTLELGDSALYLCASSLTGANYGYTFGSGTRLTVV.

In its sample, this clone was seen once. The rearrangement links TRBV28 to TRBJ2-7, with D perhaps matching TRBD2 (5 bases). Trimming took 3 bases from V and 4 from J, leaving 13 bases between them. Germline V CDR1 and CDR2: MDHEN, SYDVKM. CDR3 length: 14 amino acids. The CDR3 DNA is TGTGCCAGCAGTTTTCGAGGGAGCGGTTACGAGCAGTACTTC. Translated, it gives CASSFRGSGYEQYF.

This chain uses TRBV6-1 with TRBJ2-4; no firm D call. Germline values: CDR1 MNHNS, CDR2 SASEGT. The CDR3 contains 16 residues. V shed 1 base and J shed 2 bases, with 12 bases lying between them. CDR3 sequence reads: CASSEGYGLPKNIQYF. CDR3 nucleotides: TGTGCCAGCAGTGAAGGGTACGGGTTGCCCAAAAACATTCAGTACTTC.

The rearrangement joins TRBV28 to TRBJ1-1; TRBD1 aligns across 9 bases. This CDR3 is built from 15 residues. The V and J ends lost 7 bases and 3 bases, in that order; junction bases with no gene match: 9. Germline CDR1 MDHEN, CDR2 SYDVKM. The CDR3 DNA is TGTGCCAGCATTACAGGGGGCGAGGGGGACACTGAAGCTTTCTTT. This encodes CASITGGEGDTEAFF.

The chain uses TRBV29-1 and TRBJ1-2, with D possibly matching TRBD1 (6 bases). There are 11 residues in the CDR3. In germline, CDR1 is SQVTM, CDR2 ANQGSEA. V lost 5 bases, J lost 5 bases, and 9 bases lay in between. The CDR3 here is CSVNREYGYTF. CDR3 DNA: TGCAGCGTTAACAGGGAATATGGCTACACCTTC.

This chain uses TRBV19 with TRBJ1-1; possible D gene TRBD1, 5 bases. V lost 3 bases to trimming and J lost 4 bases, with 9 bases between them. The CDR3 length is 13 residues. Germline V gene lookup returns CDR1 LNHDA and CDR2 SQIVND (reference sequence). The CDR3 protein is CASSIQGGTEAFF. CDR3 in DNA: TGTGCCAGTAGTATCCAGGGAGGCACTGAAGCTTTCTTT.

The V and J genes are TRBV7-8 and TRBJ2-1; the match to TRBD2 covers 8 bases. The CDR3 sequence is 13 residues long. Germline V CDR1 and CDR2: SGHVS, FQNEAQ. With 1 base clipped from V and 14 bases from J, the junction kept 7 bases outside the gene matches. The CDR3: CASSLGPGGGKFF. The CDR3 DNA is TGTGCCAGCAGCTTAGGGCCGGGCGGGGGGAAGTTCTTC.

This clone appeared a few times. The V and J genes are TRBV5-6 and TRBJ1-6; maybe TRBD1 (6 bases). V was trimmed by 4 bases and J by 8 bases, leaving 13 bases between them. Germline values: CDR1 SGHDT, CDR2 YYEEEE. CDR3 size: 14 residues. This CDR3 reads CASSATGRDSPLHF. The CDR3 DNA follows: TGTGCCAGCAGCGCAACAGGGAGGGATTCACCCCTCCACTTT.

The rearrangement joins TRBV28 to TRBJ2-7; 8 bases align to TRBD2. In germline, CDR1 is MDHEN, CDR2 SYDVKM. Unmatched junction bases numbered 11, after V lost 5 bases and J lost 5 bases. The CDR3 length is 15 residues. CDR3 protein: CASSVLKAGVDEQYF. CDR3 bases: TGTGCCAGCAGTGTCCTAAAAGCGGGAGTTGACGAGCAGTACTTC.

This sequence joins TRBV5-4 and TRBJ1-2; possibly TRBD1 for D (5 bases). CDR3 length: 14 residues. Trimming cost V 7 bases and J 6 bases, with 19 bases left between them. Germline assignment: CDR1 SGHNT and CDR2 YYREEE (reference sequence). The CDR3 DNA sequence: TGTGCCAGCCCCGGATTAGGCAGGGCGGATGGCTACACCTTC. Translated: CASPGLGRADGYTF. Full variable domain (rest looked up from reference TRBV5-4 and TRBJ1-2): ETGVTQSPTHLIKTRGQQVTLRCSSQSGHNTVSWYQQALGQGPQFIFQYYREEENGRGNFPPRFSGLQFPNYSSELNVNALELDDSALYLCASPGLGRADGYTFGSGTRLTVV.

The V and J genes are TRBV5-1 and TRBJ2-1, with TRBD2 as a possible D gene (5 bases). Germline loops: CDR1 SGHRS, CDR2 YFSETQ. Trimming took 4 bases from V and 2 from J, leaving 13 bases between them. The CDR3 has 15 amino acids. The DNA for the CDR3 is TGCGCCAGCAGCAACGACGGGATAGCCTACAATGAGCAGTTCTTC. This translates into CASSNDGIAYNEQFF.

CDR3 loop: CASSYDRVNTEAFF. The CDR3 coding sequence is TGTGCCAGCAGCTACGACAGGGTGAACACTGAAGCTTTCTTT. The V gene is TRBV7-9, the J gene TRBJ1-1; the match to TRBD1 covers 7 bases. The CDR3 runs to 14 residues. Germline CDR1 SEHNR, CDR2 FQNEAQ (reference sequence). Trimming at V came to 4 bases and at J to 0 bases, leaving 2 bases not matched to a gene.

This chain joins TRBV18 and TRBJ2-3, with D possibly being TRBD2 (5 bases). V was trimmed by 3 bases and J by 2 bases, leaving 15 bases between them. Germline V lookup: CDR1 KGHSH, CDR2 LQKENI. The CDR3 sequence is 16 residues long. The CDR3 coding sequence is TGTGCCAGCTCACCGCTCAGCGGCGGCTCCACAGATACGCAGTATTTT. Its protein is CASSPLSGGSTDTQYF.

The chain links TRBV18 to TRBJ2-1, with no clear D. Trimming removed 0 bases at V and 12 bases at J, with 15 bases between. Germline V gene data show CDR1 as KGHSH and CDR2 as LQKENI. This CDR3 is built from 14 residues. The CDR3: CASSPPSISTPQFF. Written as DNA, the CDR3 is TGTGCCAGCTCACCACCTTCAATTTCTACGCCGCAGTTCTTC. The full variable domain, its missing parts supplied by reference TRBV18 and TRBJ2-1, is NAGVMQNPRHLVRRRGQEARLRCSPMKGHSHVYWYRQLPEEGLKFMVYLQKENIIDESGMPKERFSAEFPKEGPSILRIQQVVRGDSAAYFCASSPPSISTPQFFGPGTRLTVL.

V usage is TRBV2 and J usage is TRBJ1-1, with a possible D match to TRBD1 (5 bases). V gave up 5 bases and J gave up 4 bases, with 8 bases separating them. This CDR3 comprises 12 residues. The germline CDR1 and CDR2 sequences are SNHLY and FYNNEI. The CDR3 region is CASSTGFTEAFF. In DNA form, the CDR3 reads TGTGCCAGCAGTACAGGATTCACTGAAGCTTTCTTT.

This clone was recorded only once. V is TRBV6-4 and J is TRBJ1-6, with TRBD1 matching over 7 bases. Trimming cost V 4 bases and J 8 bases; bases outside gene matches: 2. Germline loops: CDR1 MRHNA, CDR2 SNTAGT. CDR3 length: 13 residues. CDR3 in amino acids: CASSAQGDSPLHF. The CDR3 DNA follows: TGTGCCAGCAGTGCCCAGGGGGATTCACCCCTCCACTTT.

The V gene is TRBV18, the J gene TRBJ2-1; 7 positions agree with TRBD1. The CDR3 length is 16 residues. CDR1 and CDR2 (germline): KGHSH, LQKENI. The junction had 14 bases not matched to a gene; V was cut back by 0 bases and J by 12 bases. The CDR3 DNA sequence: TGTGCCAGCTCACCACCCGGCGAGAGGGGGCTTTTAGTGCAGTTCTTC. Translation: CASSPPGERGLLVQFF.

The chain employs TRBV9 and TRBJ2-1; 10 nucleotides match TRBD2. Germline V lookup: CDR1 SGDLS, CDR2 YYNGEE. After removal of 6 bases from V and 10 bases from J, the junction contained 7 bases not matched to a gene. The CDR3 sequence is 13 residues long. CDR3 region: CASTPASGGEQFF. The CDR3 nucleotides read TGTGCCAGCACGCCGGCTAGCGGGGGCGAGCAGTTCTTC.

CDR3 bases: TGTGCCAGCAGCTTGGGACAGCGGATCGGCGGCGAGCAGTACTTC. Translation: CASSLGQRIGGEQYF. The V gene is TRBV7-9, the J gene TRBJ2-7; 7 nucleotides agree with TRBD1. This CDR3 region has 15 residues. The V gene's germline CDR1 is SEHNR and CDR2 FQNEAQ (reference sequence). With V trimmed by 3 bases and J by 6 bases, 11 bases remained unmatched.